This entry features one T cell receptor beta chain sequence. What it recognizes is unknown. The sample is drawn from a study of T-cell memory formation after mild COVID-19. Turning to the study itself: Largely, the TCR clusters proved donor specific. General study findings and limits: Cross-reactive memory seemingly joined, as some responding clones were found in pre-infection memory. Whereas later expanders leaned CD4+, clones contracting day 15 to 85 showed a balanced CD4/CD8 makeup.

Germline loops: CDR1 MDHEN, CDR2 SYDVKM. V lost 4 bases, J lost 0 bases, and 20 bases lay in between. There are 18 residues in the CDR3. With constant-segment primers, 5'RACE yielded cDNA libraries of TCR alpha and TCR beta that carried sample barcodes and UMIs. MiXCR, run by TCRdb on the 5' RACE reads, gives a single entry per CDR3 protein. The data hold roughly 600,000 distinct CDR3 sequences, with about 20% observed a single time. The origin of this receptor is an adult woman who had mild COVID-19 (a few samples of this study predate the infection). Cell type and time point are not known. Sequenced: PBMCs or a T cell subset sorted from them (not recorded which). The chain has TRBV28 and TRBJ2-3; D possibly corresponds to TRBD1 (5 bases). This CDR3 reads CASSSFQGVFQSTDTQYF. The CDR3 bases are TGTGCCAGCAGTTCCTTCCAAGGGGTCTTTCAAAGCACAGATACGCAGTATTTT. Full variable domain (outside the CDR3, taken from reference TRBV28 and TRBJ2-3): DVKVTQSSRYLVKRTGEKVFLECVQDMDHENMFWYRQDPGLGLRLIYFSYDVKMKEKGDIPEGYSVSREKKERFSLILESASTNQTSMYLCASSSFQGVFQSTDTQYFGPGTRLTVL.